The 13 T cell receptor beta chains listed next were all sequenced from one sample in a study of blood T cell repertoires in COVID-19. Generated by immunoSEQ multiplex PCR, the TCRdb table keeps only in-frame clones and is missing some. The data hold some 350,000 clones, with around nine tenths observed a single time. The material sequenced was peripheral blood. The source is a human donor in a cohort sampled during active COVID-19.

The rearrangement joins TRBV30 to TRBJ2-7, with TRBD2 as a possible D gene (7 bases). CDR1 is GTSNPN and CDR2 is SVGIG in the germline V gene (reference sequence). V lost 2 bases, J lost 3 bases, and 23 bases lay in between. This CDR3 contains 17 residues. The CDR3 here is CAWSRGRAPHPYYEQYF. Here the CDR3 DNA reads TGTGCCTGGAGTAGGGGGAGGGCCCCGCACCCCTACTACGAGCAGTACTTC.

J is TRBJ1-3 and V is TRBV2; D call uncertain. The germline V gene encodes CDR1 SNHLY and CDR2 FYNNEI. V lost 2 bases to trimming and J lost 4 bases, with 9 bases between them. The CDR3 runs to 14 residues. CDR3 DNA: TGTGCCAGCAGTGAACGGAGGGTAGGAAACACCATATATTTT. As protein: CASSERRVGNTIYF.

The chain joins TRBV6-6 to TRBJ1-2; the match to TRBD1 covers 7 bases. The CDR3 is 15 residues long. With 0 bases clipped from V and 4 bases from J, the junction kept 5 bases outside the gene matches. Looked up from germline, CDR1 is MNHNY and CDR2 is SVGAGI (reference sequence). Here the CDR3 reads CASSYSSRTGYGYTF. The CDR3 nucleotides read TGTGCCAGCAGTTACTCGTCCCGGACAGGCTATGGCTACACCTTC.

The genes are TRBV7-8 and TRBJ2-1; the match to TRBD2 covers 9 bases. CDR1 is SGHVS and CDR2 is FQNEAQ in the germline V gene. V trimming: 5 bases; J trimming: 3 bases; junction bases outside the gene matches: 8. The CDR3 has 16 residues. CDR3 sequence: CASSPASGAYYNEQFF. In nucleotides, the CDR3 is TGTGCCAGCAGCCCCGCTAGCGGGGCCTACTACAATGAGCAGTTCTTC.

The chain combines TRBV6-5 with TRBJ2-5; unclear D gene. V shed 6 bases and J shed 5 bases, with 13 bases lying between them. Germline V gives CDR1 MNHEY, CDR2 SVGAGI. This CDR3 has 13 residues. CDR3 sequence: CASRVSVWETQYF. CDR3 in DNA: TGTGCCAGCAGAGTTTCAGTTTGGGAGACCCAGTACTTC.

This sequence joins TRBV2 and TRBJ2-7; the D gene is possibly TRBD2 (6 bases). The CDR3 is 13 amino acids. With 6 bases removed from V and 7 bases from J, the gap between germline ends came to 16 bases. Per the germline V gene, CDR1 is SNHLY and CDR2 is FYNNEI. CDR3 sequence (DNA): TGTGCCAGCAGGGAGGGACGGACGGGAGAGCAGTACTTC. Translated: CASREGRTGEQYF.

The chain combines TRBV1 with TRBJ1-2; TRBD1, the D gene given by the table, was not confirmed from the DNA. TRBV1 is marked as a pseudogene. This CDR3 comprises 14 residues. The CDR3 here is CTSSQDLTEYGYTF. In DNA form, the CDR3 reads TGCACCAGCAGCCAAGATCTAACAGAGTATGGCTACACCTTC.

The genes are TRBV7-2 and TRBJ2-7; 10 bases are a match to TRBD2. This CDR3 spans 15 amino acids. Germline loops: CDR1 SGHTA, CDR2 FQGNSA. Germline trimming cut 7 bases from V and 7 bases from J; bases unmatched to any gene: 13. The CDR3 coding sequence is TGTGCCAGCACCTCCGTTCTAGCGGGGGTGGGTGAGCAGTACTTC. Translating gives CASTSVLAGVGEQYF.

This clone has ten or more counts. This chain uses TRBV5-4 with TRBJ1-2; a possible D gene is TRBD1 (6 bases). Looked up from germline, CDR1 is SGHNT and CDR2 is YYREEE (reference sequence). The CDR3 is 13 residues long. V was trimmed by 2 bases and J by 7 bases, leaving 12 bases between them. CDR3 sequence: CASSFNRAGGYTF. The DNA for the CDR3 is TGTGCCAGCAGCTTTAACAGGGCTGGTGGCTACACCTTC.

The chain employs TRBV14 and TRBJ2-2, with D tentatively TRBD1 (6 bases). This CDR3 comprises 15 residues. Per the germline V gene, CDR1 is SGHDN and CDR2 is FVKESK. The germline V and J ends were trimmed by 1 base and 4 bases, with 10 bases remaining between them. CDR3 DNA: TGTGCCAGCAGCCAAGTCGACAGGCCCACCGGGGAGCTGTTTTTT. Translating gives CASSQVDRPTGELFF.

This chain connects TRBV4-2 to TRBJ2-5; 9 nucleotides align to TRBD2. The CDR3 is made up of 16 amino acids. The V segment lost 0 bases and the J segment 5 bases; nucleotides outside the gene matches: 7. Germline V gene sequence: CDR1 LGHNA, CDR2 YNFKEQ. In nucleotides, the CDR3 is TGTGCCAGCAGCCAAGATGCGGGCGGGGGGGCGGAGACCCAGTACTTC. It specifies CASSQDAGGGAETQYF.

V gene TRBV28 combines with J gene TRBJ1-4; 7 nucleotides line up with TRBD1. The CDR3 contains 20 residues. CDR1 MDHEN and CDR2 SYDVKM come from the germline V gene. V shed 6 bases and J 4 bases; nucleotides not matched to a gene: 23. CDR3 sequence reads: CASSPRGWGRPGFGNEKLFF. The CDR3 DNA follows: TGTGCCAGCAGCCCCAGGGGGTGGGGGCGGCCTGGGTTTGGTAATGAAAAACTGTTTTTT.

V and J are TRBV2 and TRBJ1-4; D is ambiguous. Germline assignment: CDR1 SNHLY and CDR2 FYNNEI. V lost 6 bases and J 8 bases, leaving 19 bases between the germline ends. The CDR3 is 15 residues long. CDR3 sequence (DNA): TGTGCCAGCAGCAAAGAGGAGGCTGGGTTCGAAAAACTGTTTTTT. Translated: CASSKEEAGFEKLFF.